A selection of T cell receptor beta chains follows, all from one sample in a study of somatic mutations in cytotoxic T cells in rheumatoid arthritis. Clones were sequenced by immunoSEQ multiplex PCR, and TCRdb holds only the in-frame ones, with some missing. The table lists roughly 20,000 clones, around 67% of them singletons, with around a fifth in the top ten. Input material: CD8+ T cells sorted from blood. These TCRs come from a woman aged 55-69 years in good health. Both conserved end residues are part of each CDR3. The D gene is left open where the match is weak. Size is omitted from some rows. Given values are once, few, many or a class for expanded clones.

cdr3_nt: TGTGCCTGGAGTGACAACCGGGACAGGGGGCTTGCTGGGGCCAACGTCCTGACTTTC
cdr3_aa: CAWSDNRDRGLAGANVLTF
v_call: TRBV30
clone_size: NA
j_call: TRBJ2-6
d_call: TRBD1

cdr3_nt: TGTGCCAGCAGTGTAGCGGGGGACACCGGGGAGCTGTTTTTT
cdr3_aa: CASSVAGDTGELFF
v_call: TRBV6-5
clone_size: once
j_call: TRBJ2-2
d_call: TRBD2

cdr3_nt: TGTGCCTGTTTCGAGAATGGGCTTAACACTGAAGCTTTCTTT
cdr3_aa: CACFENGLNTEAFF
v_call: TRBV30
clone_size: NA
j_call: TRBJ1-1
d_call: NA

cdr3_nt: TGCGCCAGCAGCCAAGAGTCCCTTCTTGTGACACAGGTGGAAGCTTTCTTT
cdr3_aa: CASSQESLLVTQVEAFF
v_call: TRBV4-1
clone_size: NA
j_call: TRBJ1-1
d_call: NA

cdr3_nt: TGTGCCAGCAGGCCTCGACTCGGACCGACCTACGAGCAGTACTTC
cdr3_aa: CASRPRLGPTYEQYF
v_call: TRBV2
clone_size: NA
j_call: TRBJ2-7
d_call: NA

cdr3_nt: TGTGCCAGCAGTGAATCCCAGGGCCTATTCTCTGACGAGCAGTACTTC
cdr3_aa: CASSESQGLFSDEQYF
v_call: TRBV25-1
clone_size: NA
j_call: TRBJ2-7
d_call: NA

cdr3_nt: TGTGCCAGCAGTTACTCGACAGGCGGGGGGAACACTGAAGCTTTCTTT
cdr3_aa: CASSYSTGGGNTEAFF
v_call: TRBV6-5
clone_size: NA
j_call: TRBJ1-1
d_call: NA

cdr3_nt: TGTGCCAGCAGCGTAGGGTGGGCCGGGGACACTGAAGCTTTCTTT
cdr3_aa: CASSVGWAGDTEAFF
v_call: TRBV9
clone_size: NA
j_call: TRBJ1-1
d_call: NA

cdr3_nt: TGTGCCAGCAGTTTATCGGGTGGTCAGCCCCAGCATTTT
cdr3_aa: CASSLSGGQPQHF
v_call: TRBV27
clone_size: NA
j_call: TRBJ1-5
d_call: NA

cdr3_nt: TGTGCCAGCAGTGTCGGGGGGACTGAAGCTTTCTTT
cdr3_aa: CASSVGGTEAFF
v_call: TRBV27
clone_size: NA
j_call: TRBJ1-1
d_call: NA

cdr3_nt: TGTGCCAGCAAGGCGGGAGTTGACACCGGGGAGCTGTTTTTT
cdr3_aa: CASKAGVDTGELFF
v_call: TRBV6-4
clone_size: NA
j_call: TRBJ2-2
d_call: TRBD2

cdr3_nt: TGTGCCAGCAGTTACGGGACAGCAATCTTATACGAGCAGTACTTC
cdr3_aa: CASSYGTAILYEQYF
v_call: TRBV6-5
clone_size: NA
j_call: TRBJ2-7
d_call: TRBD1

cdr3_nt: TGTGCCAGCAGCTTGGACAGGACGGGAGAGACCCAGTACTTC
cdr3_aa: CASSLDRTGETQYF
v_call: TRBV7-9
clone_size: NA
j_call: TRBJ2-5
d_call: TRBD1

cdr3_nt: TGCGCCACCACGATGGACGAGCAGTACTTC
cdr3_aa: CATTMDEQYF
v_call: TRBV10-2
clone_size: NA
j_call: TRBJ2-7
d_call: NA

cdr3_nt: TGTGCCAGTAGTCCTGGACAGATTAATGAAAAACTGTTTTTT
cdr3_aa: CASSPGQINEKLFF
v_call: TRBV19
clone_size: once
j_call: TRBJ1-4
d_call: NA

cdr3_nt: TGTGCCAGCAGTATCGACAGGGGAACTTCCTACGAGCAGTACTTC
cdr3_aa: CASSIDRGTSYEQYF
v_call: TRBV6-5
clone_size: NA
j_call: TRBJ2-7
d_call: TRBD1

cdr3_nt: TGTGCCAGCCACGAGGTCCTTTCGAACACTGAAGCTTTCTTT
cdr3_aa: CASHEVLSNTEAFF
v_call: TRBV19
clone_size: NA
j_call: TRBJ1-1
d_call: NA

cdr3_nt: TGTGCCAGCAGCTTAGTAGGGGAGCAGTACTTC
cdr3_aa: CASSLVGEQYF
v_call: TRBV7-9
clone_size: NA
j_call: TRBJ2-7
d_call: NA

cdr3_nt: TGTGCCAGCAGCTTAGAATCCAGCGGTTTTACCTACGAGCAGTACTTC
cdr3_aa: CASSLESSGFTYEQYF
v_call: TRBV7-8
clone_size: NA
j_call: TRBJ2-7
d_call: NA

cdr3_nt: TGTGCCAGTAGTACGGAGTCCACTGAAGCTTTCTTT
cdr3_aa: CASSTESTEAFF
v_call: TRBV19
clone_size: NA
j_call: TRBJ1-1
d_call: NA

cdr3_nt: TGTGCCAGCAGCTTGGCAGTCGGGGCGAATGAGCAGTTCTTC
cdr3_aa: CASSLAVGANEQFF
v_call: TRBV5-6
clone_size: NA
j_call: TRBJ2-1
d_call: NA

cdr3_nt: TGTGCCAGCAGCGCAAGTTCGGGACAGGGGAGGATAAGCACAGATACGCAGTATTTT
cdr3_aa: CASSASSGQGRISTDTQYF
v_call: TRBV21-1
clone_size: NA
j_call: TRBJ2-3
d_call: NA

cdr3_nt: TGTGCCAGCAGCATCGGACTAGCCCGCGAGCAGTACTTC
cdr3_aa: CASSIGLAREQYF
v_call: TRBV11-3
clone_size: NA
j_call: TRBJ2-7
d_call: TRBD2

cdr3_nt: TGTGCCACCCGCCCCGTTACGAACACCGGGGAGCTGTTTTTT
cdr3_aa: CATRPVTNTGELFF
v_call: TRBV6-5
clone_size: NA
j_call: TRBJ2-2
d_call: NA

cdr3_nt: TGTGCCAGCAGCGCGACAGGGGGGAGCTCCTACGAGCAGTACTTC
cdr3_aa: CASSATGGSSYEQYF
v_call: TRBV11-2
clone_size: NA
j_call: TRBJ2-7
d_call: TRBD1

cdr3_nt: TGTGCCAGCAGCACTACAGGGATACGGGAGACCCAGTACTTC
cdr3_aa: CASSTTGIRETQYF
v_call: TRBV7-9
clone_size: NA
j_call: TRBJ2-5
d_call: NA

cdr3_nt: TGTGCCAGCAGCTTCGGGGCTCCGGCGGACATTCAGTACTTC
cdr3_aa: CASSFGAPADIQYF
v_call: TRBV9
clone_size: few
j_call: TRBJ2-4
d_call: NA